These 9 T cell receptor beta chains came from one sample sequenced in a study of cytomegalovirus exposure and HLA in healthy donors. Vbeta (60) and Jbeta (13) primers were used in the PCR. Profiling relied on immunoSEQ multiplex PCR, and the TCRdb table lists in-frame clones only, not all of them. The sample carries about 120,000 clones, around 82% recorded once. What was sequenced was PBMCs. All receptors come from a young man in good health and CMV-seropositive.

This clone came up a few times. Germline is not matched at one junction end, which may reflect a read error. The V call is TRBV10-2, the J call TRBJ2-1, with TRBD2 identical over 9 bases. Germline V lookup: CDR1 WSHSY, CDR2 SAAADI. The CDR3 sequence is 13 residues long. The CDR3 nucleotides read TGCGCCAGCAATGAGTCGATTAGCGGGAGACTGTTCTTC. Encoded protein: CASNESISGRLFF.

The rearrangement uses TRBV9 and TRBJ2-1, with 9 bases that match TRBD2. J was trimmed by 5 bases and V by 3 bases; bases with no gene match: 6. The germline gives CDR1 SGDLS, CDR2 YYNGEE. There are 15 residues in the CDR3. CDR3 amino acids: CASSATSGLNNEQFF. CDR3 coding DNA: TGTGCCAGCAGCGCGACTAGCGGACTTAACAATGAGCAGTTCTTC.

The chain employs TRBV11-2 and TRBJ1-1, with unresolved D. V dropped 4 bases and J dropped 1 base, with 7 bases sitting between them. Germline CDR1 and CDR2: SGHAT and FQNNGV. The CDR3 runs to 13 residues. The CDR3 nucleotides read TGTGCCAGCAGCTCACTTCCGAACACTGAAGCTTTCTTT. This gives the protein CASSSLPNTEAFF.

The chain links TRBV10-3 to TRBJ1-4; no firm D call. The CDR3 has 14 amino acids. Per germline, CDR1 ENHRY and CDR2 SYGVKD. V lost 2 bases and J 1 base, leaving 5 bases between the germline ends. Here the CDR3 reads CAISERETNEKLFF. The DNA for the CDR3 is TGTGCCATCAGTGAGCGGGAAACTAATGAAAAACTGTTTTTT.

The rearrangement links TRBV28 to TRBJ2-2; 7 bases align to TRBD2. Germline V gene sequence: CDR1 MDHEN, CDR2 SYDVKM. CDR3 length: 13 amino acids. Trimming took 5 bases from V and 6 from J; bases not matched to a gene: 3. The CDR3 DNA is TGTGCCAGCAGTATTGGACTAGCCGGGGAGCTGTTTTTT. This encodes CASSIGLAGELFF. The full variable domain, rest sourced from reference TRBV28 and TRBJ2-2, is DVKVTQSSRYLVKRTGEKVFLECVQDMDHENMFWYRQDPGLGLRLIYFSYDVKMKEKGDIPEGYSVSREKKERFSLILESASTNQTSMYLCASSIGLAGELFFGEGSRLTVL.

The chain combines TRBV19 with TRBJ2-5, with TRBD2 as a possible D gene (5 bases). The V gene's germline CDR1 is LNHDA and CDR2 SQIVND (reference sequence). The CDR3 runs to 15 residues. The V end lost 5 bases, the J end lost 4 bases, and 17 bases lay between the germline ends. The CDR3 DNA follows: TGTGCCAGTAGTCCACTGGGGAGCCTACGAGAGACCCAGTACTTC. Amino acid sequence: CASSPLGSLRETQYF. The full variable domain, rest sourced from reference TRBV19 and TRBJ2-5, is DGGITQSPKYLFRKEGQNVTLSCEQNLNHDAMYWYRQDPGQGLRLIYYSQIVNDFQKGDIAEGYSVSREKKESFPLTVTSAQKNPTAFYLCASSPLGSLRETQYFGPGTRLLVL.

The gene calls are TRBV18 and TRBJ2-7, with a tentative D call TRBD2 (6 bases). Deletions cut 3 bases from V and 0 bases from J, with 15 bases between. CDR1 and CDR2 (germline): KGHSH, LQKENI. The CDR3 contains 16 residues. CDR3: CASSPFGAGSSYEQYF. In DNA, the CDR3 is TGTGCCAGCTCACCCTTCGGAGCGGGCAGCTCCTACGAGCAGTACTTC. Supplemented by reference TRBV18 and TRBJ2-7, the full variable domain reads NAGVMQNPRHLVRRRGQEARLRCSPMKGHSHVYWYRQLPEEGLKFMVYLQKENIIDESGMPKERFSAEFPKEGPSILRIQQVVRGDSAAYFCASSPFGAGSSYEQYFGPGTRLTVT.

On this clone itself: The sample contains more than one DNA sequence encoding this CDR3. V and J are TRBV6-5 and TRBJ2-3, with D perhaps matching TRBD1 (5 bases). V lost 2 bases and J lost 0, with 6 bases in between. The germline V gene has CDR1 MNHEY and CDR2 SVGAGI. The CDR3 is 14 amino acids. DNA of the CDR3: TGTGCCAGCAGTTACGGGGCCAGCACAGATACGCAGTATTTT. This sequence encodes CASSYGASTDTQYF.

This chain uses TRBV7-2 with TRBJ1-5, with no clear D. The germline gives CDR1 SGHTA, CDR2 FQGNSA. The CDR3 consists of 14 residues. Deletions cut 4 bases from V and 1 base from J, with 8 bases between. The CDR3 DNA reads TGTGCCAGCAGCTACTCGGGGAGCAATCAGCCCCAGCATTTT. This sequence encodes CASSYSGSNQPQHF.